A single T cell receptor (beta chain) is shown here with its context. What it recognizes is unknown. In germline, CDR1 is LNHDA, CDR2 SQIVND (reference sequence). This CDR3 has 13 residues. With 9 bases removed from V and 4 bases from J, the gap between germline ends came to 15 bases. Clones were read by immunoSEQ multiplex PCR, and TCRdb kept only the in-frame ones, dropping some. Of 150,000 to 170,000 clones listed, roughly 90% were seen once; the top ten hold 20% to 25%. This specimen comes from a study of cytomegalovirus exposure and HLA in healthy donors. Regarding the study as a whole: First-cohort TCR clusters were later found to tend to co-occur in the roughly 130 validation repertoires.

The donors formed part of the approximately 120-subject validation cohort, distinct from the roughly 600-subject first cohort. The TCR comes from a man younger than 35 in good health and CMV-seropositive. The chain recombines TRBV19 with TRBJ2-5; maybe TRBD2 (6 bases). Input material: PBMCs. Here the CDR3 reads CASSGDPGETQYF. The CDR3 bases are TGTGCCAGCTCGGGGGACCCCGGAGAGACCCAGTACTTC.